This T cell receptor (beta chain) was captured in a study of blood T cells in healthy people across ages. About the research overall: Capturing about one barcoded beta molecule per two T cells was achieved by template switching.

Study-level findings and limits: Roughly linear age-related decline in beta diversity appeared, significant by age 40.

The sample holds a few counts of this clonotype. Its antigen is unknown. Germline loops: CDR1 SGHTA, CDR2 FQGNSA. The CDR3 length is 16 residues. Trimming removed 4 bases at V and 3 bases at J, with 18 bases between. Individuals who donated were healthy Caucasians from Russia aged roughly 6 to 95. Every sample yielded at least 6.5 million isolated PBMCs. With a J-beta primer mix and a sample-barcoded 5' primer, a second PCR ran about 7 to 11 cycles. TCRdb passed the 5' RACE reads through MiXCR, listing each CDR3 protein once. The table shows about 760,000 distinct CDR3 sequences, with around 25% occurring only once. These records were also assigned to another study, of T cells of mothers and their children.

The sequenced material came from blood. This sequence joins TRBV7-2 and TRBJ2-5; D gene unclear. The TCR comes from a boy aged 10-17 years in good health. CDR3 nucleotides: TGTGCCAGCAGCTCAACAAGGACCGCCCGAAAAGAGACCCAGTACTTC. As protein: CASSSTRTARKETQYF. The entire variable domain, with the rest obtained from reference TRBV7-2 and TRBJ2-5, is as follows: GAGVSQSPSNKVTEKGKDVELRCDPISGHTALYWYRQSLGQGLEFLIYFQGNSAPDKSGLPSDRFSAERTGGSVSTLTIQRTQQEDSAVYLCASSSTRTARKETQYFGPGTRLLVL.